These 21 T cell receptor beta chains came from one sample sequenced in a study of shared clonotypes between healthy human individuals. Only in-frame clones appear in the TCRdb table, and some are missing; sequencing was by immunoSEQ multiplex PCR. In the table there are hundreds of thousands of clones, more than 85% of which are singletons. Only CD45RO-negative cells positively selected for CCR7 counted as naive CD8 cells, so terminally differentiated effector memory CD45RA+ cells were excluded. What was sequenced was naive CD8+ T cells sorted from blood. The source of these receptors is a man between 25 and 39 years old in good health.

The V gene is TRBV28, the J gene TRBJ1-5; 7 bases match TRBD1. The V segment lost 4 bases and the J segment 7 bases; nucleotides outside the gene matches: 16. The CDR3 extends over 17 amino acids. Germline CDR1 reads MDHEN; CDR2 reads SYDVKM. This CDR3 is CASSSPWGGGQEQPQHF. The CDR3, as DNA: TGTGCCAGCAGTTCCCCCTGGGGAGGGGGCCAGGAGCAGCCCCAGCATTTT. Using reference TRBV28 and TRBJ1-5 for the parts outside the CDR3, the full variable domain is DVKVTQSSRYLVKRTGEKVFLECVQDMDHENMFWYRQDPGLGLRLIYFSYDVKMKEKGDIPEGYSVSREKKERFSLILESASTNQTSMYLCASSSPWGGGQEQPQHFGDGTRLSIL.

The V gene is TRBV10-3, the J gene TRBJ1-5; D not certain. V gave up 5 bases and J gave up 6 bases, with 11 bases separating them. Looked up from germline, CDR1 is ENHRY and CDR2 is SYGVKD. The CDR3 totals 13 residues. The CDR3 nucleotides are TGTGCCATCAGTCCCGGTCAATCTCAGCCCCAGCATTTT. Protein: CAISPGQSQPQHF.

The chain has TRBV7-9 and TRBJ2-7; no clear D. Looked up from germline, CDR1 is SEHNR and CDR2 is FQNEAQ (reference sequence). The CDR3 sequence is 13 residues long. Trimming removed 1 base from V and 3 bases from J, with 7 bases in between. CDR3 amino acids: CASSLGRFYEQYF. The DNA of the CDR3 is TGTGCCAGCAGCTTAGGTCGTTTCTACGAGCAGTACTTC.

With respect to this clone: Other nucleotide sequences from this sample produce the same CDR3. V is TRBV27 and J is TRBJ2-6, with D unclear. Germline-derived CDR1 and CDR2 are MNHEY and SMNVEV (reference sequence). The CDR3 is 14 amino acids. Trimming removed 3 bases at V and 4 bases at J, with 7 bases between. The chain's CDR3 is CASSFGSGANVLTF. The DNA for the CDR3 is TGTGCCAGCAGTTTTGGCAGCGGGGCCAACGTCCTGACTTTC.

CDR3 loop: CASSPGDVSYEQYF. CDR3 DNA: TGTGCCAGCAGCCCCGGGGACGTATCCTACGAGCAGTACTTC. The chain carries TRBV7-9 and TRBJ2-7; D possibly matches TRBD1 or TRBD2 (5 bases each). Germline V lookup: CDR1 SEHNR, CDR2 FQNEAQ (reference sequence). CDR3 length: 14 amino acids. Trimming stripped 5 bases from V and 1 base from J, with 12 bases between.

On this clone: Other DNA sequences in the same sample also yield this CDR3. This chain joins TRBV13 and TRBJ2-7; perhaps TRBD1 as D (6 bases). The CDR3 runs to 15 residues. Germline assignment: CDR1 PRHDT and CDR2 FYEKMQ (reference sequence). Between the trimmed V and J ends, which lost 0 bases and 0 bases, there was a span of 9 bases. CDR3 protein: CASSLGTGSSYEQYF. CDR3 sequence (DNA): TGTGCCAGCAGCTTAGGGACAGGCAGCTCCTACGAGCAGTACTTC.

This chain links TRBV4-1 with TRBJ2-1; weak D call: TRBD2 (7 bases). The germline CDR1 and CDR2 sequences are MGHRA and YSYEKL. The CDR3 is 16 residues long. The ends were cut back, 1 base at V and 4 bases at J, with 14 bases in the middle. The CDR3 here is CASSQVGAGVYNEQFF. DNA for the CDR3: TGCGCCAGCAGCCAAGTGGGGGCGGGGGTTTACAATGAGCAGTTCTTC.

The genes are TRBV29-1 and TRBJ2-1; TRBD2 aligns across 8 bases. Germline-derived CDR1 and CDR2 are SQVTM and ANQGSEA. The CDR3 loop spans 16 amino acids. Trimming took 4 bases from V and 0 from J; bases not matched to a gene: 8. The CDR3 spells CSVVGSGDSSYNEQFF. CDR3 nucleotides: TGCAGCGTTGTCGGTAGCGGGGATAGCTCCTACAATGAGCAGTTCTTC.

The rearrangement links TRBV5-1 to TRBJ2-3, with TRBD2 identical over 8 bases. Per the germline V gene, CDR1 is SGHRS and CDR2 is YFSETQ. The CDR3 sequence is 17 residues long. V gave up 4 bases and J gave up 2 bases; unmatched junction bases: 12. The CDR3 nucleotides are TGCGCCAGCAGCGAGAATCAGGTAGCGGGATTCACAGATACGCAGTATTTT. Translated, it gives CASSENQVAGFTDTQYF.

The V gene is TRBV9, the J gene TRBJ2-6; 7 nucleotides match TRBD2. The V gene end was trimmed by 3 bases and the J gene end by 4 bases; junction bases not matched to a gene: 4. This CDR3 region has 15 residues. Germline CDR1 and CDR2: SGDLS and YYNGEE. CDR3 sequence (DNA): TGTGCCAGCAGCGGCAGCGGGGCAGGGGCCAACGTCCTGACTTTC. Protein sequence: CASSGSGAGANVLTF.

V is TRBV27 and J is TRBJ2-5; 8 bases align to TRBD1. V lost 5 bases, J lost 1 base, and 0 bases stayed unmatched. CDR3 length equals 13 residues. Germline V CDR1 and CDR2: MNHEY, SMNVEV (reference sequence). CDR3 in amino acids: CASSGTGQETQYF. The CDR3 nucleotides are TGTGCCAGCAGTGGGACAGGCCAAGAGACCCAGTACTTC.

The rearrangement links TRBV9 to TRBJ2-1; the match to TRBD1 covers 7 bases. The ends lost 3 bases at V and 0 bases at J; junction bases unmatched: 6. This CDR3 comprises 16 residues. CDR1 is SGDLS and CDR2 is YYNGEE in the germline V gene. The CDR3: CASSAGQESSYNEQFF. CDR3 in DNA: TGTGCCAGCAGCGCCGGACAGGAGAGCTCCTACAATGAGCAGTTCTTC.

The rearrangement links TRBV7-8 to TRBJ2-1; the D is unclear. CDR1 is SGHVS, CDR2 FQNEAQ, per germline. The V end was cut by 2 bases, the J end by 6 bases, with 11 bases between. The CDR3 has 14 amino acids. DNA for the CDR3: TGTGCCAGCAGCTTATGGTCTTCCGGCAATGAGCAGTTCTTC. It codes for CASSLWSSGNEQFF.

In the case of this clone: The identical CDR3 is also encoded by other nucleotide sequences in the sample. The CDR3 sequence is CASSQGRGSSYEQYF. The CDR3 DNA follows: TGCGCCAGCAGCCAAGGGCGGGGTAGCTCCTACGAGCAGTACTTC. The chain couples TRBV4-3 to TRBJ2-7; possibly TRBD2 for D (6 bases). The V gene lost 1 base and the J gene lost 0 bases, with 10 bases spanning the gap. Germline assignment: CDR1 LGHNA and CDR2 YSLEER. The CDR3 has 15 residues.

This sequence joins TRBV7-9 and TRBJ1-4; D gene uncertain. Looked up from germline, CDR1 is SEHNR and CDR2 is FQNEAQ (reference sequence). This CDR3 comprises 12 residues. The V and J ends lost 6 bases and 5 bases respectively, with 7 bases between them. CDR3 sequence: CASRPDNEKLFF. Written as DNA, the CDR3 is TGTGCCAGCAGACCCGACAATGAAAAACTGTTTTTT.

CDR3 sequence reads: CASSLGAGKAYEQYF. CDR3 bases: TGTGCCAGCAGCTTAGGGGCAGGGAAAGCCTACGAGCAGTACTTC. The chain has TRBV11-2 and TRBJ2-7, with a weak D call TRBD1 (5 bases). The CDR3 loop spans 15 amino acids. V dropped 1 base and J dropped 2 bases, with 12 bases sitting between them. Germline V gene data show CDR1 as SGHAT and CDR2 as FQNNGV.

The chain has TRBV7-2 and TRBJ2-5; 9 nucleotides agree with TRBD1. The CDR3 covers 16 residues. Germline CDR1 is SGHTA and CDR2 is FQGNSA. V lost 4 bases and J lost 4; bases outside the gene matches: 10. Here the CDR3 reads CASSSPGQGDRETQYF. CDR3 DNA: TGTGCCAGCAGCTCCCCGGGACAGGGAGATCGAGAGACCCAGTACTTC.

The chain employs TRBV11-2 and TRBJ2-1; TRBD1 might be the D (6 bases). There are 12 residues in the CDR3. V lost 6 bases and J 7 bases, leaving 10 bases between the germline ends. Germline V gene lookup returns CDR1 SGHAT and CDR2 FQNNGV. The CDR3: CASSQGRNEQFF. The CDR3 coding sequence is TGTGCCAGCAGTCAGGGGCGGAATGAGCAGTTCTTC.

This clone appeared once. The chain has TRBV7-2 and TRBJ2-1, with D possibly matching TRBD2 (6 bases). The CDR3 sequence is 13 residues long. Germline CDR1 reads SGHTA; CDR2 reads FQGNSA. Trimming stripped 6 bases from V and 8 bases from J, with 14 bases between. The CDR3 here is CASRPGLSYEQFF. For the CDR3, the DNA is TGTGCCAGCAGGCCTGGACTATCTTATGAGCAGTTCTTC.

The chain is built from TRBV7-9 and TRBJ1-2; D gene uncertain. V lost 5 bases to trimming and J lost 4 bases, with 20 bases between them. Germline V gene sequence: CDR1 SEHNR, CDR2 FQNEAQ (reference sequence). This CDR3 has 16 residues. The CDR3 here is CASSHSLEEDVYGYTF. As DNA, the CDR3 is TGTGCCAGCAGCCACTCCCTCGAGGAGGACGTCTATGGCTACACCTTC.

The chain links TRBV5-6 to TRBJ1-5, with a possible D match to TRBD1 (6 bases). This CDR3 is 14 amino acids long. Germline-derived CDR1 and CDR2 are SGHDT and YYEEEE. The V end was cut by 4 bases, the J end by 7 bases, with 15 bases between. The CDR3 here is CASSRDRLGQPQHF. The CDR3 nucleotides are TGTGCCAGCAGCCGAGACAGGCTGGGACAGCCCCAGCATTTT.